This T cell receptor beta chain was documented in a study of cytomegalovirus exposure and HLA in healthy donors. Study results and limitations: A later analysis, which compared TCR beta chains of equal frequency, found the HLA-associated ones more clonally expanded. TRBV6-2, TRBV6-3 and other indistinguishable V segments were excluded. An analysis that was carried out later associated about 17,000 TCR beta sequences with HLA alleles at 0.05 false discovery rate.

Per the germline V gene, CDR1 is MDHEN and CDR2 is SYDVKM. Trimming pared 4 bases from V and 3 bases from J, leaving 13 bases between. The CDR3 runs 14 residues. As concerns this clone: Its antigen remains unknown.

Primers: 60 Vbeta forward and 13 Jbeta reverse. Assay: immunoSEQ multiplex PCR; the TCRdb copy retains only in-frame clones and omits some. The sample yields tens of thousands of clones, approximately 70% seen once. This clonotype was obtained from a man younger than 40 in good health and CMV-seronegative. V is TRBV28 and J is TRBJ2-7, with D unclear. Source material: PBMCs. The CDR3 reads CASSSSYPYYEQYF. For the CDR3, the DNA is TGTGCCAGCAGTTCGTCGTACCCCTACTACGAGCAGTACTTC.